The subject of this entry is one T cell receptor beta chain. Its cognate antigen is unknown. This is likely a read error, given that the CDR3 carries no conserved phenylalanine or tryptophan at its end. The sample originates from a study of T cell repertoires in cytomegalovirus infection. The overall study: Indications of both CMV infection and matching HLA type were provided by public TCR beta signatures.

TCRdb re-derived calls from the reads in MiXCR, one entry per CDR3 protein. The table lists some 400,000 distinct CDR3 sequences, roughly 30% of them singletons. Germline V CDR1 and CDR2: SGHTA, FQGNSA. The length of the CDR3 is 14 residues. V was cut by 1 base and J by 6 bases, with 9 bases left in between. Regarding the study as a whole: CMV carriers with the relevant HLA were identified by cumulative public TCR beta family frequency. In two of eight donors, the top clonotype was HLA-C-restricted CMV-specific.

The receptor's source is a human donor in good health (CMV status not recorded). Some clones in this sample may be carry-over from other donors' samples. Input material: PBMCs. The chain links TRBV7-2 to TRBJ2-2, with D possibly TRBD2 on 5 matching bases. This chain's CDR3 is CASSLVRRAGELFL. CDR3 coding DNA: TGTGCCAGCAGCTTAGTGCGGCGGGCCGGGGAGCTGTTTTTA.